The 13 T cell receptor beta chains in this list originate from one sample, sequenced in a study of cytomegalovirus exposure and HLA in healthy donors. Amplification used 60 Vbeta primers and 13 Jbeta primers. The table came from immunoSEQ multiplex PCR; TCRdb's copy has only in-frame clones and leaves some out. The sample consists of 200,000 or so clones, less than 85% of them appearing once. The sample taken for sequencing was PBMCs. These receptors all stem from a girl aged 2-10 years in good health and CMV-seronegative.

The rearrangement uses TRBV21-1 and TRBJ2-3; the table assigns TRBD1, which was not confirmed against the DNA. TRBV21-1 is a known pseudogene. This CDR3 comprises 14 residues. As DNA, the CDR3 is TGTGCCAGCGAAGGGACAGGGGAAACAGATACGCAGTATTTT. Residues: CASEGTGETDTQYF.

This chain connects TRBV2 to TRBJ1-2, with 9 bases matching TRBD1. V lost 6 bases to trimming and J lost 4 bases; unmatched junction nucleotides: 6. This CDR3 has 14 residues. The V gene's germline CDR1 is SNHLY and CDR2 FYNNEI. The chain's CDR3 is CASRLRQGGYGYTF. The DNA of the CDR3 is TGTGCCAGCAGACTTAGACAGGGGGGCTATGGCTACACCTTC. Drawing the rest from reference TRBV2 and TRBJ1-2, the complete variable domain is EPEVTQTPSHQVTQMGQEVILRCVPISNHLYFYWYRQILGQKVEFLVSFYNNEISEKSEIFDDQFSVERPDGSNFTLKIRSTKLEDSAMYFCASRLRQGGYGYTFGSGTRLTVV.

The table lists this clone with a count of one. The chain links TRBV23-1 to TRBJ2-7; 8 bases line up with TRBD2. TRBV23-1 is an open reading frame, and its role is uncertain. The CDR3 is 17 residues long. Trimming took 3 bases from V and 5 from J; bases not matched to a gene: 15. CDR3 nucleotides: TGCGCCAGCAGTCACGCCGATATACCGGGAGGGCTAGACGAGCAGTACTTC. It encodes CASSHADIPGGLDEQYF.

This clone was found a few times. V and J are TRBV5-1 and TRBJ2-3; 13 bases match TRBD2. V was pared by 1 base and J by 3 bases, with 11 bases of the junction left unmatched. This CDR3 is 19 amino acids long. From germline, CDR1 is SGHRS and CDR2 YFSETQ. The CDR3 reads CASSLTTSGRALETDTQYF. The CDR3 DNA reads as TGCGCCAGCAGCTTGACTACTAGCGGGAGGGCCCTCGAGACAGATACGCAGTATTTT.

The V gene is TRBV19, the J gene TRBJ2-1; 15 positions match TRBD2. CDR3 length: 17 residues. Germline-derived CDR1 and CDR2 are LNHDA and SQIVND (reference sequence). The junction had 4 bases not matched to a gene; V was cut back by 1 base and J by 6 bases. The CDR3 reads CASSIVLGLAGGNEQFF. CDR3 coding DNA: TGTGCCAGTAGTATAGTTCTGGGACTAGCGGGGGGCAATGAGCAGTTCTTC.

This clone was detected only a few times. V usage is TRBV2 and J usage is TRBJ1-6; D uncertain. Germline CDR1 is SNHLY and CDR2 is FYNNEI. CDR3 size: 16 residues. Trimming removed 2 bases at V and 5 bases at J, with 13 bases between. The CDR3 DNA reads TGTGCCAGCAGTGAATGGCTAGCGGAGGATAATTCACCCCTCCACTTT. Residues: CASSEWLAEDNSPLHF.

Concerning this clone itself: Other DNA sequences in the same sample also yield this CDR3. The V call is TRBV9, the J call TRBJ2-5, with unresolved D. The CDR3 is made up of 14 amino acids. The V end was cut by 0 bases, the J end by 3 bases, with 9 bases between. Germline loops: CDR1 SGDLS, CDR2 YYNGEE. For the CDR3, the DNA is TGTGCCAGCAGCGTAGGGCTGGCGGAAGAGACCCAGTACTTC. This codes for CASSVGLAEETQYF. Looking up the rest from reference TRBV9 and TRBJ2-5 gives the full variable domain: DSGVTQTPKHLITATGQRVTLRCSPRSGDLSVYWYQQSLDQGLQFLIQYYNGEERAKGNILERFSAQQFPDLHSELNLSSLELGDSALYFCASSVGLAEETQYFGPGTRLLVL.

This chain connects TRBV5-6 to TRBJ1-2; 8 bases map to TRBD1. The germline CDR1 and CDR2 sequences are SGHDT and YYEEEE. The V and J ends lost 4 bases and 3 bases, in that order; junction bases with no gene match: 5. The CDR3 length is 14 residues. The CDR3 protein is CASSRATGDYGYTF. In nucleotides, the CDR3 is TGTGCCAGCAGCCGCGCGACAGGGGACTATGGCTACACCTTC.

The genes are TRBV19 and TRBJ1-1, with D maybe TRBD1 (5 bases). The length of the CDR3 is 13 residues. V gave up 8 bases and J gave up 6 bases, with 16 bases separating them. CDR1 is LNHDA and CDR2 is SQIVND in the germline V gene (reference sequence). CDR3 coding DNA: TGTGCCAGTCTTGGCAGGGTTGTTTCTGAAGCTTTCTTT. Protein: CASLGRVVSEAFF.

The chain employs TRBV4-1 and TRBJ1-4; 7 bases are a match to TRBD1. Germline trimming cut 4 bases from V and 7 bases from J; bases unmatched to any gene: 9. This CDR3 contains 15 residues. Per the germline V gene, CDR1 is MGHRA and CDR2 is YSYEKL. DNA for the CDR3: TGCGCCAGCAGCCCGTGGACAGGCTTAGCTGAAAAACTGTTTTTT. Its protein is CASSPWTGLAEKLFF.

This sequence joins TRBV29-1 and TRBJ1-1; 8 bases fit TRBD1. The germline gives CDR1 SQVTM, CDR2 ANQGSEA. The CDR3 consists of 14 residues. V lost 7 bases, J lost 5 bases, and 12 bases stayed unmatched. The CDR3 spells CSARDRTDPTEAFF. For the CDR3, the DNA is TGCAGCGCCCGGGACAGGACGGACCCGACTGAAGCTTTCTTT.

V and J are TRBV21-1 and TRBJ2-1; TRBD1, the table's D call, lacks a check against the DNA. TRBV21-1 is a listed pseudogene. The CDR3 is 21 residues long. CDR3: CASSNLRQGQGAAGLYNEQFF. Here the CDR3 DNA reads TGTGCCAGCAGCAATCTCCGTCAGGGACAGGGGGCGGCGGGGCTCTACAATGAGCAGTTCTTC.

This chain links TRBV18 with TRBJ2-3; 11 nucleotides agree with TRBD2. CDR1 KGHSH and CDR2 LQKENI come from the germline V gene. The V gene end was trimmed by 1 base and the J gene end by 14 bases; junction bases not matched to a gene: 11. The CDR3 is made up of 15 amino acids. CDR3 DNA: TGTGCCAGCTCACCACAGCAACTAGGGACTAGCGGTAGGTATTTT. Amino acid sequence: CASSPQQLGTSGRYF.